In its sample, the clone carrying this TCR beta chain was seen a few times. What it binds is unknown. Relying on iRepertoire HTBI primers and Arm-PCR of CDR3 regions, the team built TCR beta libraries. TCRdb re-called the multiplex PCR reads with MiXCR, one entry per CDR3 protein. Among 650,000 to 850,000 distinct CDR3 sequences listed, 25% to 35% were seen once. This entry is derived from a study of regulatory T cells in long-lasting Graves disease. The time point here: persistent/refractory GD, antithyroid drugs over 5 years with positive TRAb. There was RNA extracted from PBMCs, and the TCR library was made from it. The CDR3 length is 16 residues. Germline CDR1 and CDR2: LGHDT and YNNKEL (reference sequence). V trimming: 0 bases; J trimming: 2 bases; junction bases outside the gene matches: 5. Whole-study findings and limits: Thyroid tissue went unexamined; only peripheral blood was analyzed. Since the sample size was small, accuracy may have been reduced.

This clonotype was obtained from a female donor with Graves disease. The starting material was peripheral blood mononuclear cells (PBMCs), obtained when the disease was refractory, from a patient treated with antithyroid drugs. The V and J genes are TRBV3-1 and TRBJ1-1; 8 positions agree with TRBD1. The CDR3 DNA is TGTGCCAGCAGCCAAGAAGGGACAGGAGGAAACACTGAAGCTTTCTTT. Its translation: CASSQEGTGGNTEAFF.